A selection of T cell receptor beta chains follows, all from one sample in a study of technical replicates of blood from a handful of donors. Assay used: immunoSEQ multiplex PCR; TCRdb lists only in-frame clones, some missing. The data hold fewer than 90,000 clones, with 70% to 90% observed a single time. Specimen: T cells isolated from PBMCs. The receptors were gathered from a human donor in good health. Both conserved end residues are part of each CDR3. The order of the fields is clone size, J gene, D gene, V gene, CDR3 protein, CDR3 DNA. A D gene is named only where the DNA matches it firmly. Where a row states a size, it is once, few, many or the class of an expanded clone; other rows omit it.

>NA|TRBJ1-1|NA|TRBV9
CASSGRAGTEAFF
TGTGCCAGCAGCGGCAGGGCGGGGACTGAAGCTTTCTTT
>NA|TRBJ2-6|TRBD1|TRBV28
CASSPGQGARGANVLTF
TGTGCCAGCAGTCCGGGACAGGGGGCGAGGGGGGCCAACGTCCTGACTTTC
>once|TRBJ2-7|TRBD1|TRBV9
CASSVGTGGSYEQYF
TGTGCCAGCAGCGTAGGGACAGGGGGATCTTACGAGCAGTACTTC
>NA|TRBJ1-4|TRBD1|TRBV7-2
CASSLAAQWTGGDWTNEKLFF
TGTGCCAGCAGCTTAGCGGCACAGTGGACAGGGGGCGACTGGACTAATGAAAAACTGTTTTTT
>NA|TRBJ2-3|TRBD1|TRBV27
CASSFFGTGTDTQYF
TGTGCCAGCAGTTTTTTCGGGACAGGGACGGATACGCAGTATTTT
>NA|TRBJ1-1|NA|TRBV4-1
CASSPNRRNTEAFF
TGCGCCAGCAGCCCGAACAGACGGAACACTGAAGCTTTCTTT
>NA|TRBJ2-5|NA|TRBV18
CASSPRSVTGETQYF
TGTGCCAGCTCACCACGCTCTGTGACTGGCGAGACCCAGTACTTC
>NA|TRBJ1-1|NA|TRBV2
CATPGGVNTEAFF
TGTGCCACCCCCGGGGGGGTGAACACTGAAGCTTTCTTT
>NA|TRBJ2-7|NA|TRBV18
CASSPGHEQYF
TGTGCCAGCTCACCAGGCCACGAGCAGTACTTC
>few|TRBJ2-2|NA|TRBV7-3
CASSYDRTNTGELFF
TGTGCCAGCAGCTACGACAGAACGAACACCGGGGAGCTGTTTTTT
>few|TRBJ1-1|NA|TRBV10-1
CASSVYLNTEAFF
TGCGCCAGCAGTGTATATCTTAATACTGAAGCTTTCTTT
>NA|TRBJ2-7|TRBD2|TRBV7-9
CAMGLAGTYEQYF
TGTGCCATGGGGCTAGCGGGCACCTACGAGCAGTACTTC
>NA|TRBJ2-1|TRBD2|TRBV27
CASSWSGIEQFF
TGTGCCAGCAGTTGGAGCGGGATTGAGCAGTTCTTC
>NA|TRBJ1-2|NA|TRBV27
CASRLGAANYGYTF
TGTGCCAGCAGATTGGGGGCAGCTAACTATGGCTACACCTTC
>NA|TRBJ1-2|NA|TRBV6-5
CASSSVGGYGYTF
TGTGCCAGCAGTTCAGTCGGCGGCTATGGCTACACCTTC
>NA|TRBJ2-1|NA|TRBV4-3
CASSQERSSEQFF
TGCGCCAGCAGCCAAGAACGCTCCAGTGAGCAGTTCTTC
>NA|TRBJ2-2|TRBD2|TRBV2
CASSAHPSGSLAGELFF
TGTGCCAGCAGCGCTCATCCTAGCGGGAGTTTGGCCGGGGAGCTGTTTTTT
>NA|TRBJ2-4|TRBD1|TRBV27
CASSLSSSPGQGIQYF
TGTGCCAGCAGTTTATCCTCAAGTCCGGGACAGGGAATTCAGTACTTC
>NA|TRBJ2-5|NA|TRBV5-6
CASSPRGMRYQETQYF
TGTGCCAGCAGCCCCAGGGGTATGAGGTACCAAGAGACCCAGTACTTC
>NA|TRBJ2-1|NA|TRBV18
CASSPPIRQSSYNEQFF
TGTGCCAGCTCACCACCGATTAGACAGAGCTCCTACAATGAGCAGTTCTTC
>NA|TRBJ1-4|NA|TRBV30
CAWSVPRGAEKLFF
TGTGCCTGGAGTGTACCCCGGGGGGCTGAAAAACTGTTTTTT
>NA|TRBJ1-2|NA|TRBV9
CASSAGLANYGYTF
TGTGCCAGCAGCGCGGGGTTAGCTAACTATGGCTACACCTTC
>NA|TRBJ2-7|NA|TRBV4-3
CASSEDNYSYEQYF
TGCGCCAGCAGCGAAGACAACTACTCCTACGAGCAGTACTTC
>NA|TRBJ2-1|TRBD2|TRBV9
CASSARLAANSYNEQFF
TGTGCCAGCAGCGCGCGACTAGCGGCTAACTCCTACAATGAGCAGTTCTTC
>NA|TRBJ2-3|TRBD2|TRBV7-3
CASSLPGGGEADTQYF
TGTGCCAGCAGCCTTCCCGGGGGAGGGGAGGCAGATACGCAGTATTTT
>NA|TRBJ2-7|NA|TRBV15
CATSRDLSPINYEQYF
TGTGCCACCAGCAGAGATCTTAGTCCGATTAACTACGAGCAGTACTTC